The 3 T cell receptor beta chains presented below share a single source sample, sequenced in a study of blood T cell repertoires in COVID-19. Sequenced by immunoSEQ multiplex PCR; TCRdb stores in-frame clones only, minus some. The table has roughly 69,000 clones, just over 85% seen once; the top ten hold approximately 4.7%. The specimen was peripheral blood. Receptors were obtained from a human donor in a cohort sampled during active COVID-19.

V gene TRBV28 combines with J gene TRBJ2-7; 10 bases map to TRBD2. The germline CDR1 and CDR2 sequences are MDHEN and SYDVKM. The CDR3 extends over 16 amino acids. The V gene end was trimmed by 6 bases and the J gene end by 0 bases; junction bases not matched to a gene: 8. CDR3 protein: CASRLGSSGSSYEQYF. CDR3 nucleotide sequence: TGTGCCAGCAGGCTTGGATCTAGCGGGAGCTCCTACGAGCAGTACTTC. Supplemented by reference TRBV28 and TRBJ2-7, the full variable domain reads DVKVTQSSRYLVKRTGEKVFLECVQDMDHENMFWYRQDPGLGLRLIYFSYDVKMKEKGDIPEGYSVSREKKERFSLILESASTNQTSMYLCASRLGSSGSSYEQYFGPGTRLTVT.

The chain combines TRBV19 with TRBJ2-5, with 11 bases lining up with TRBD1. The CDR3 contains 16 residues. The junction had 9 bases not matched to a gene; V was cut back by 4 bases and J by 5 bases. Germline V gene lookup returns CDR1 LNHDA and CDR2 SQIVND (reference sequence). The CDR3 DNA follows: TGTGCCAGTAGTAGGGGCGGACAGGGGGCCGGGGAGACCCAGTACTTC. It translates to CASSRGGQGAGETQYF.

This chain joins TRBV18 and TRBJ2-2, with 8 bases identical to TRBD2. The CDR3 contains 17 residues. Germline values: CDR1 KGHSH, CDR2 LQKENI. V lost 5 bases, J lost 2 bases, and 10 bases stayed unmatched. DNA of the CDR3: TGTGCCAGCTCAGTTGTAGCGGGATCGGCTAACACCGGGGAGCTGTTTTTT. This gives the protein CASSVVAGSANTGELFF. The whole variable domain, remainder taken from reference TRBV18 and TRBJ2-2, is NAGVMQNPRHLVRRRGQEARLRCSPMKGHSHVYWYRQLPEEGLKFMVYLQKENIIDESGMPKERFSAEFPKEGPSILRIQQVVRGDSAAYFCASSVVAGSANTGELFFGEGSRLTVL.